Listed below are T cell receptor beta chains from one sample, sequenced in a study of shared clonotypes between healthy human individuals. TCRdb's table, derived via immunoSEQ multiplex PCR, lists solely in-frame clones and lacks some. The table has approximately 2.3 million clones, 93% seen once. The sample consisted of naive CD4+ T cells from PBMCs. These receptors were collected from a man aged 18 to 35 in good health. Some clones in this sample may be carry-over from other donors' samples. CDR3s include the opening cysteine and the closing phenylalanine or tryptophan. D genes are given only for firm matches. Only part of the rows carry a size: once, few, many, or a class if the clone is expanded.

13 | TRBJ2-1 | TRBD1 | - | TRBV11-1 | CASSPDRGNEQFF | TGTGCCAGCAGCCCGGACAGGGGTAATGAGCAGTTCTTC
16 | TRBJ2-5 | TRBD2 | - | TRBV25-1 | CASSEFAGGPQETQYF | TGTGCCAGCAGTGAATTTGCGGGAGGTCCTCAAGAGACCCAGTACTTC
15 | TRBJ2-1 | - | - | TRBV6-4 | CASSDQPYLYGEQFF | TGTGCCAGCAGTGACCAGCCCTACTTGTATGGTGAGCAGTTCTTC
13 | TRBJ2-7 | - | - | TRBV5-1 | CASSRGDSYEQYF | TGCGCCAGCAGCAGGGGCGACTCCTACGAGCAGTACTTC
13 | TRBJ1-1 | - | few | TRBV14 | CASSQQTTTEAFF | TGTGCCAGCAGCCAACAAACGACCACTGAAGCTTTCTTT
19 | TRBJ2-3 | - | - | TRBV5-1 | CASSSRIGTGITSRDTQYF | TGCGCCAGCAGCTCCCGGATCGGGACGGGGATAACGAGTAGGGATACGCAGTATTTT
15 | TRBJ2-5 | TRBD2 | - | TRBV27 | CASSHLIAGGETQYF | TGTGCCAGCAGTCACCTCATAGCGGGAGGTGAGACCCAGTACTTC
14 | TRBJ1-4 | - | - | TRBV28 | CASIGPATNEKLFF | TGTGCCAGCATCGGTCCGGCAACTAATGAAAAACTGTTTTTT
15 | TRBJ2-7 | TRBD2 | - | TRBV2 | CASSKRLAGAYEQYF | TGTGCCAGCAGTAAACGACTAGCGGGAGCCTACGAGCAGTACTTC
11 | TRBJ2-1 | - | - | TRBV29-1 | CRGEGAGEQFF | TGCCGTGGGGAGGGGGCAGGTGAGCAGTTCTTC
13 | TRBJ1-2 | - | - | TRBV28 | CASSFQGPYGYTF | TGTGCCAGCAGTTTCCAGGGACCCTATGGCTACACCTTC
12 | TRBJ2-7 | - | - | TRBV2 | CASSERGYEQYF | TGTGCCAGCAGTGAAAGGGGCTACGAGCAGTACTTC
14 | TRBJ2-5 | TRBD1 | - | TRBV7-3 | CASRQDRGRETQYF | TGTGCCAGCAGACAGGACAGGGGTCGAGAGACCCAGTACTTC
13 | TRBJ1-3 | - | - | TRBV10-3 | CAIGEYSGNTIYF | TGTGCCATCGGGGAGTATTCTGGAAACACCATATATTTT
15 | TRBJ2-1 | - | once | TRBV9 | CASSVQARSYNEQFF | TGTGCCAGCAGCGTACAAGCGCGCTCCTACAATGAGCAGTTCTTC
17 | TRBJ2-1 | TRBD1 | - | TRBV7-3 | CASSQGQGRLSYNEQFF | TGTGCCAGCAGCCAAGGACAGGGACGTCTTTCGTACAATGAGCAGTTCTTC
14 | TRBJ2-7 | TRBD2 | - | TRBV6-6 | CASSYQTSSYEQYF | TGTGCCAGCAGTTACCAGACTAGCAGCTACGAGCAGTACTTC
15 | TRBJ2-7 | - | - | TRBV2 | CASSEEAGAYYEQYF | TGTGCCAGCAGTGAAGAGGCAGGAGCGTACTACGAGCAGTACTTC
14 | TRBJ2-5 | - | - | TRBV29-1 | CSVEKSTGSETQYF | TGCAGCGTTGAAAAAAGTACAGGGTCAGAGACCCAGTACTTC
15 | TRBJ2-1 | TRBD2 | - | TRBV5-1 | CASSRGLAFFNEQFF | TGCGCCAGCAGCCGAGGACTAGCTTTCTTCAATGAGCAGTTCTTC
11 | TRBJ2-1 | - | - | TRBV20-1 | CSARDKGEQFF | TGCAGTGCTAGAGATAAAGGCGAGCAGTTCTTC
13 | TRBJ1-5 | - | - | TRBV6-1 | CASSDRRDQPQHF | TGTGCCAGCAGTGACCGACGGGATCAGCCCCAGCATTTT
12 | TRBJ1-1 | - | - | TRBV19 | CASNKGGTEAFF | TGTGCCAGTAACAAGGGAGGGACTGAAGCTTTCTTT
14 | TRBJ1-3 | - | - | TRBV7-8 | CASSLGGQGNTIYF | TGTGCCAGCAGCTTAGGAGGACAGGGAAACACCATATATTTT
14 | TRBJ2-7 | - | - | TRBV28 | CASSLGARPYEQYF | TGTGCCAGCAGCCTCGGCGCTAGACCCTACGAGCAGTACTTC
15 | TRBJ1-1 | - | - | TRBV6-1 | CASQTLGSFGSEAFF | TGTGCCAGCCAAACTCTGGGATCATTTGGATCTGAAGCTTTCTTT
13 | TRBJ2-7 | - | - | TRBV11-2 | CASSGHRELEQYF | TGTGCCAGCAGCGGCCACAGGGAGCTCGAGCAGTACTTC
16 | TRBJ1-1 | TRBD1 | - | TRBV5-5 | CASSYRPQGMNTEAFF | TGTGCCAGCAGCTACCGCCCACAGGGGATGAACACTGAAGCTTTCTTT
14 | TRBJ1-3 | - | once | TRBV29-1 | CSVDSGASGNTIYF | TGCAGCGTTGACTCGGGGGCGTCTGGAAACACCATATATTTT
14 | TRBJ2-7 | - | - | TRBV28 | CASSLFGNFYEQYF | TGTGCCAGCAGTTTATTTGGTAACTTCTACGAGCAGTACTTC
15 | TRBJ2-7 | - | - | TRBV29-1 | CSVGGSAGPSYEQYF | TGCAGCGTTGGGGGCTCAGCAGGGCCGTCCTACGAGCAGTACTTC
12 | TRBJ1-1 | - | - | TRBV4-3 | CASSQDLGRAFF | TGCGCCAGCAGCCAAGATTTGGGGCGAGCTTTCTTT
17 | TRBJ2-1 | TRBD2 | - | TRBV28 | CASSSEIAGYTYNEQFF | TGTGCCAGCAGTTCAGAAATAGCGGGGTACACGTACAATGAGCAGTTCTTC
19 | TRBJ2-7 | TRBD2 | - | TRBV27 | CASRQYRLAGGGSSYEQYF | TGTGCCAGCAGGCAATACAGACTAGCGGGAGGTGGAAGCTCCTACGAGCAGTACTTC
11 | TRBJ2-5 | - | - | TRBV27 | CASRGVWTQYF | TGTGCCAGCAGGGGGGTGTGGACCCAGTACTTC
15 | TRBJ1-1 | TRBD1 | once | TRBV28 | CASSPWDSQNTEAFF | TGTGCCAGCAGCCCTTGGGACAGTCAGAACACTGAAGCTTTCTTT
16 | TRBJ2-3 | - | - | TRBV5-1 | CASSLSPLLSTDTQYF | TGCGCCAGCAGCTTGTCGCCACTACTTAGCACAGATACGCAGTATTTT
14 | TRBJ2-7 | - | once | TRBV7-3 | CASSPFFGAHEQYF | TGTGCCAGCAGCCCTTTCTTTGGGGCACACGAGCAGTACTTC
19 | TRBJ2-1 | - | - | TRBV19 | CASSIYPLGTNGAYNEQFF | TGTGCCAGTAGTATATATCCCCTGGGGACAAACGGAGCCTACAATGAGCAGTTCTTC
14 | TRBJ1-3 | - | once | TRBV28 | CASSTTVAGNTIYF | TGTGCCAGCAGCACGACAGTGGCTGGAAACACCATATATTTT
15 | TRBJ2-1 | TRBD1 | once | TRBV2 | CASSVAQGVLNEQFF | TGTGCCAGCAGTGTAGCACAGGGGGTCCTCAATGAGCAGTTCTTC
13 | TRBJ1-5 | - | few | TRBV30 | CAWSGQGNQPQHF | TGTGCCTGGAGTGGTCAGGGCAATCAGCCCCAGCATTTT
15 | TRBJ2-2 | TRBD2 | - | TRBV18 | CASSLLAGKVGELFF | TGTGCCAGCTCACTGCTAGCGGGAAAGGTCGGGGAGCTGTTTTTT
16 | TRBJ1-4 | TRBD1 | once | TRBV30 | CAWSPKGAVDNEKLFF | TGTGCCTGGAGTCCGAAGGGGGCAGTGGATAATGAAAAACTGTTTTTT
15 | TRBJ2-1 | TRBD2 | - | TRBV18 | CASSRRESSYNEQFF | TGTGCCAGCTCACGGCGGGAGAGCTCCTACAATGAGCAGTTCTTC
17 | TRBJ2-3 | TRBD2 | once | TRBV5-1 | CASSPGTSGRATDTQYF | TGCGCCAGCAGCCCAGGGACTAGCGGGAGGGCGACAGATACGCAGTATTTT
17 | TRBJ2-1 | - | - | TRBV5-1 | CASSPLRVGFGGNEQFF | TGCGCCAGCAGCCCCCTTCGTGTAGGGTTTGGAGGCAATGAGCAGTTCTTC
17 | TRBJ2-1 | - | - | TRBV7-9 | CATAEGGDYSSYNEQFF | TGTGCCACCGCCGAGGGGGGGGACTATTCCTCCTACAATGAGCAGTTCTTC
16 | TRBJ1-5 | TRBD1 | - | TRBV28 | CASSSPATGKNQPQHF | TGTGCCAGCAGTTCCCCTGCGACAGGGAAGAATCAGCCCCAGCATTTT